This TCR beta chain was recorded in a study of cytomegalovirus exposure and HLA in healthy donors. Points from the study as a whole: Researchers catalogued about 150 TCR beta chains as cytomegalovirus-associated.

Between the trimmed V and J ends, which lost 3 bases and 5 bases, there was a span of 11 bases. This CDR3 comprises 14 residues. Germline V gene lookup returns CDR1 ENHRY and CDR2 SYGVKD. For this clone: Its antigen remains unknown.

Primers: 60 Vbeta forward and 13 Jbeta reverse. Repertoires were generated with immunoSEQ multiplex PCR, while TCRdb's copy carries only in-frame clones and drops some. This table holds roughly 180,000 clones, 82% found once. The chain has TRBV10-3 and TRBJ2-1; TRBD2 is a possible D gene (6 bases). Sequenced input: PBMCs. This clonotype was obtained from a male donor in good health and CMV-seronegative. Here the CDR3 DNA reads TGTGCCATCAGTGACGGCGGAGGGGACAATGAGCAGTTCTTC. It is translated as CAISDGGGDNEQFF.